The 27 T cell receptor beta chains reported below all come from one sample, sequenced in a study of metastatic and nonmetastatic thyroid tumors. Patients underwent thyroid surgery, and none had received any treatment before it. TCRdb re-called the PCR reads via MiXCR. Of just over 30,000 clones in the sample, roughly 20% were seen once. The sample taken for sequencing was blood. These receptor sequences come from a female donor with papillary thyroid cancer or a benign thyroid nodule (not recorded which). Some clones in this sample may be carry-over from other donors' samples.

The genes are TRBV11-2 and TRBJ2-5; 8 nucleotides line up with TRBD2. The CDR3 is made up of 18 amino acids. Germline CDR1 and CDR2: SGHAT and FQNNGV. V shed 4 bases and J 1 base; nucleotides not matched to a gene: 14. The CDR3 coding sequence is TGTGCCAGCAGCTCCCATACAAAGCGGGAGTATATCCAAGAGACCCAGTACTTC. It encodes CASSSHTKREYIQETQYF.

This clone occurred a few times. One base away lies a much larger clone, so this may be a sequencing read error. Other DNA sequences in the sample encode the same CDR3. The V gene is TRBV7-9, the J gene TRBJ2-4; unclear D gene. From germline, CDR1 is SEHNR and CDR2 FQNEAQ (reference sequence). The CDR3 spans 15 residues. V was shortened by 4 bases and J by 3 bases, with 13 bases between the two germline ends. The chain's CDR3 is CASSSLSGLKNIQYF. Here the CDR3 DNA reads TGTGCCAGCAGCTCCCTGTCCGGTCTCAAAAACATTCAGTACTTC.

In its sample, this clone was seen many times. The chain couples TRBV20-1 to TRBJ2-7; 8 bases align to TRBD2. Germline V gives CDR1 DFQATT, CDR2 SNEGSKA (reference sequence). V dropped 6 bases and J dropped 3; count of bases not matched to a gene: 13. There are 15 residues in the CDR3. CDR3 bases: TGCAGTGCAAAGAGGCCAGACAGCGGGGGCTACGAGCAGTACTTC. Protein: CSAKRPDSGGYEQYF.

This clone is labeled as medium-sized. This rearrangement joins TRBV11-1 to TRBJ2-7; D is unclear. The length of the CDR3 is 12 residues. Germline V lookup: CDR1 SGHAT, CDR2 FQDESV (reference sequence). Trimming pared 2 bases from V and 3 bases from J, leaving 5 bases between. CDR3 residues: CASSLSFYEQYF. Written as DNA, the CDR3 is TGTGCCAGCAGCTTATCGTTCTACGAGCAGTACTTC.

The chain is built from TRBV4-2 and TRBJ2-7, with 8 bases aligning to TRBD1. The CDR3 runs to 15 residues. The germline V gene has CDR1 LGHNA and CDR2 YNFKEQ. V shed 0 bases and J 7 bases; nucleotides not matched to a gene: 8. In DNA form, the CDR3 reads TGTGCCAGCAGCCAAGATCGGACAGGGAGAGATGAGCAGTACTTC. Protein product: CASSQDRTGRDEQYF.

Many counts were recorded for this clone. The CDR3 nucleotides are TGTGCCAGCAGCTTACTACAGAACAATTCACCCCTCCACTTT. Translated, it gives CASSLLQNNSPLHF. The J gene is TRBJ1-6, the V gene TRBV7-2, with unresolved D. Germline V gene sequence: CDR1 SGHTA, CDR2 FQGNSA. The V end was cut by 2 bases, the J end by 7 bases, with 9 bases between. This CDR3 spans 14 amino acids.

This chain links TRBV11-1 with TRBJ2-1, with 7 bases that match TRBD2. From germline, CDR1 is SGHAT and CDR2 FQDESV (reference sequence). J gave up 5 bases and V 0 bases, and 10 bases lay outside the gene matches. This CDR3 contains 17 residues. The CDR3 nucleotides read TGTGCCAGCAGCTTAGCGTTCGGCCTAGCGGATAACAATGAGCAGTTCTTC. This sequence encodes CASSLAFGLADNNEQFF.

In this sample, this clone turned up many times. The rearrangement links TRBV4-1 to TRBJ2-3; either TRBD1 or TRBD2 may fit D (5 bases each). This CDR3 is 19 amino acids long. Germline values: CDR1 MGHRA, CDR2 YSYEKL. V was cut by 0 bases and J by 2 bases, with 21 bases left in between. The CDR3 DNA follows: TGCGCCAGCAGCCAAGAAATTCCCGGGACCGTGTTTGTCACAGATACGCAGTATTTT. It codes for CASSQEIPGTVFVTDTQYF.

This clone was observed at least ten times. This chain uses TRBV5-1 with TRBJ2-7, with TRBD2 as a possible D gene (5 bases). Per germline, CDR1 SGHRS and CDR2 YFSETQ. CDR3 size: 15 residues. V was shortened by 3 bases and J by 4 bases, with 17 bases between the two germline ends. CDR3: CASSSSRAGSYEQYF. DNA for the CDR3: TGCGCCAGCAGCTCCTCGCGGGCAGGCTCGTACGAGCAGTACTTC.

The rearrangement joins TRBV20-1 to TRBJ2-7; TRBD2 aligns across 10 bases. The CDR3 totals 14 residues. Germline CDR1 is DFQATT and CDR2 is SNEGSKA (reference sequence). The ends lost 1 base at V and 2 bases at J; junction bases unmatched: 2. In nucleotides, the CDR3 is TGCAGTGCTAGAGTGAGCGGGAGGGCCTACGAGCAGTACTTC. Translated: CSARVSGRAYEQYF.

This clone was seen repeatedly, ten times or more. This chain connects TRBV24-1 to TRBJ1-2; 7 positions match TRBD1. CDR1 is KGHDR, CDR2 SFDVKD, per germline. V lost 3 bases, J lost 2 bases, and 2 bases stayed unmatched. This CDR3 is built from 14 residues. The CDR3 coding sequence is TGTGCCACCAGTGATCCGGACAGGAACTATGGCTACACCTTC. Protein sequence: CATSDPDRNYGYTF.

The sample holds many counts of this clone. This chain uses TRBV27 with TRBJ2-7; TRBD1 matches 11 bases. Germline trimming cut 7 bases from V and 3 bases from J; bases unmatched to any gene: 14. The length of the CDR3 is 17 residues. Germline V gene lookup returns CDR1 MNHEY and CDR2 SMNVEV (reference sequence). The CDR3 is CASISDPRTGGIYEQYF. DNA of the CDR3: TGTGCCAGCATTTCTGACCCCCGGACAGGGGGCATCTACGAGCAGTACTTC.

CDR3 in DNA: TGTGCCAGTAGTATAGATCCGGGACAGGGAGACACCTTC. Translating gives CASSIDPGQGDTF. This chain links TRBV19 with TRBJ1-2, with 9 bases aligning to TRBD1. The V and J ends lost 0 bases and 12 bases, in that order; junction bases with no gene match: 5. This CDR3 region has 13 residues. The germline CDR1 and CDR2 sequences are LNHDA and SQIVND (reference sequence).

In this sample, this clone turned up many times. This chain joins TRBV10-2 and TRBJ1-4; 9 bases are shared with TRBD1. The CDR3 is made up of 15 amino acids. The V gene's germline CDR1 is WSHSY and CDR2 SAAADI. J was trimmed by 7 bases and V by 0 bases; bases with no gene match: 3. CDR3 amino acids: CASSESETGGEKLFF. The CDR3 DNA reads TGCGCCAGCAGTGAGTCTGAGACAGGGGGTGAAAAACTGTTTTTT.

This clone was counted ten times or more. V gene TRBV3-1 combines with J gene TRBJ2-3; 8 bases are shared with TRBD2. CDR3 length equals 15 residues. The germline V gene encodes CDR1 LGHDT and CDR2 YNNKEL (reference sequence). V dropped 1 base and J dropped 3; count of bases not matched to a gene: 3. The DNA of the CDR3 is TGTGCCAGCAGCCAAGGAGGACTAGCAACAGATACGCAGTATTTT. Translation: CASSQGGLATDTQYF.

This clone was seen repeatedly, ten times or more. One end of the junction fails to match germline, which may point to a read error. V is TRBV10-2 and J is TRBJ2-1, with 8 bases identical to TRBD2. CDR3 length: 15 residues. Germline V gene sequence: CDR1 WSHSY, CDR2 SAAADI. The CDR3 loop reads CVSRLAGGGYNEQFF. The DNA of the CDR3 is TGCGTCAGCAGACTGGCGGGGGGCGGGTACAATGAGCAGTTCTTC.

This clone has a count of ten or more. This rearrangement joins TRBV9 to TRBJ1-4; perhaps TRBD1 as D (5 bases). V lost 4 bases to trimming and J lost 3 bases, with 10 bases between them. This CDR3 is 14 amino acids long. CDR1 is SGDLS and CDR2 is YYNGEE in the germline V gene. The CDR3 DNA reads as TGTGCCAGCAGCCCAGCAGGGTCTAATGAAAAACTGTTTTTT. Residues: CASSPAGSNEKLFF.

Ten or more counts support this clone. The chain is built from TRBV20-1 and TRBJ2-5, with D tentatively TRBD1 or TRBD2 (6 bases each). CDR1 DFQATT and CDR2 SNEGSKA come from the germline V gene (reference sequence). V was shortened by 5 bases and J by 1 base, with 20 bases between the two germline ends. The CDR3 sequence is 16 residues long. The CDR3 DNA follows: TGCAGTGCTCCCTCAGGAGGGGACATATCCCAAGAGACCCAGTACTTC. Translating it yields CSAPSGGDISQETQYF.

The chain couples TRBV5-1 to TRBJ1-6, with D perhaps matching TRBD1 (6 bases). Deletions cut 1 base from V and 5 bases from J, with 7 bases between. This CDR3 contains 14 residues. Germline V gives CDR1 SGHRS, CDR2 YFSETQ. The DNA of the CDR3 is TGCGCCAGCAGCTTGAGGGACAATAATTCACCCCTCCACTTT. This codes for CASSLRDNNSPLHF.

This clone was counted ten times or more. V usage is TRBV20-1 and J usage is TRBJ1-5; 7 bases are shared with TRBD1. The germline V gene has CDR1 DFQATT and CDR2 SNEGSKA (reference sequence). J was trimmed by 0 bases and V by 5 bases; bases with no gene match: 10. This CDR3 region has 16 residues. The CDR3 reads CSAQGDGIYSNQPQHF. The CDR3 coding sequence is TGCAGTGCTCAGGGGGACGGCATTTATAGCAATCAGCCCCAGCATTTT.

This clone was recorded at least ten times. V usage is TRBV19 and J usage is TRBJ2-1; D gene uncertain. The CDR3 covers 13 residues. Trimming left V 1 base short and J 4 bases short, with 5 bases between. CDR1 is LNHDA, CDR2 SQIVND, per germline (reference sequence). This CDR3 is CASSIVVYNEQFF. The CDR3 DNA reads as TGTGCCAGTAGTATAGTTGTATACAATGAGCAGTTCTTC.

The chain is built from TRBV9 and TRBJ2-3; a weak D match, TRBD2 (5 bases). Trimming left V 0 bases short and J 3 bases short, with 11 bases between. In germline, CDR1 is SGDLS, CDR2 YYNGEE. The CDR3 covers 15 residues. The CDR3: CASSVGAGKTDTQYF. The CDR3 nucleotides read TGTGCCAGCAGCGTAGGTGCGGGCAAGACAGATACGCAGTATTTT.

A note on this clone: At one boundary the junction diverges from the germline segment, which might be a read error. This sequence joins TRBV6-6 and TRBJ1-6, with TRBD1 as a possible D gene (5 bases). This CDR3 has 15 residues. Germline V gene lookup returns CDR1 MNHNY and CDR2 SVGAGI (reference sequence). The CDR3 DNA follows: TGTGCCATCAGTTACTCGAGGGGAAATAAGTCACCCCTCCACTTT. This encodes CAISYSRGNKSPLHF.

This clone was observed many times. The J gene is TRBJ2-3, the V gene TRBV13; 8 bases fit TRBD2. Germline values: CDR1 PRHDT, CDR2 FYEKMQ (reference sequence). After removal of 3 bases from V and 8 bases from J, the junction contained 7 bases not matched to a gene. The CDR3 length is 14 residues. In DNA, the CDR3 is TGTGCCAGCAGCTTGGCTAGCGGGCCCTCTACGCAGTATTTT. Its translation is CASSLASGPSTQYF.

This clone was counted at least ten times. V gene TRBV10-2 combines with J gene TRBJ1-1, with D perhaps TRBD1 (5 bases). V lost 6 bases, J lost 3 bases, and 5 bases lay in between. Germline loops: CDR1 WSHSY, CDR2 SAAADI. This CDR3 is built from 11 residues. CDR3 bases: TGCGCCAGCAGACAGGACACTGAAGCTTTCTTT. Amino acids: CASRQDTEAFF.

This clone was counted at least ten times. The J gene is TRBJ1-2, the V gene TRBV19, with 10 nucleotides matching TRBD1. Germline V gene sequence: CDR1 LNHDA, CDR2 SQIVND (reference sequence). This CDR3 comprises 14 residues. Losses at the gene ends were 7 bases for V and 6 bases for J; bases not matched to a gene: 8. In DNA, the CDR3 is TGTGCCAGTACCACAGACAGGGGGCTTGATGGCTACACCTTC. Translated: CASTTDRGLDGYTF.

This chain links TRBV6-2 or TRBV6-3 with TRBJ2-1, with a possible D match to TRBD2 (6 bases). CDR1 is MNHEY, CDR2 SVGEGT, per germline. V was clipped by 4 bases and J by 4 bases, with 14 bases between them. There are 15 residues in the CDR3. Written as DNA, the CDR3 is TGTGCCAGCAGTTCCCTCCGGGGGTTTTACAATGAGCAGTTCTTC. Its protein is CASSSLRGFYNEQFF.